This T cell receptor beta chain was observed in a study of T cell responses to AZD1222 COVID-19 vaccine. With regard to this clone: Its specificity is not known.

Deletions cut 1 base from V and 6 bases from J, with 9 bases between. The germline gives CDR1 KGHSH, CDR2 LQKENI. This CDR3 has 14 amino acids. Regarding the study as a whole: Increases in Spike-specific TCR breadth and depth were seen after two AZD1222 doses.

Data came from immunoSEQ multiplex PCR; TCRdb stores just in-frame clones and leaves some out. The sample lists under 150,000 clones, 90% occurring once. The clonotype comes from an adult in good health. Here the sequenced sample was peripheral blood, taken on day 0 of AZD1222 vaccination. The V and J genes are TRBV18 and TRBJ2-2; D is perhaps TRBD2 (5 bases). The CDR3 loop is CASSPRGPSGELFF. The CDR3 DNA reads TGTGCCAGCTCACCACGAGGGCCTTCCGGGGAGCTGTTTTTT.